This T cell receptor (beta chain) was obtained from a study of T-cell reconstitution after alpha-beta-depleted transplantation in children. Preparation of the TCRbeta library involved a method that used unique molecular identifiers. TCRdb used MiXCR to reprocess the PCR reads, holding one entry per CDR3 protein. Of around 80,000 distinct CDR3 sequences in the sample, 18% were seen once. CDR3 length: 13 residues. J lost 6 bases, V lost 8 bases, and 5 bases had no gene match. The germline gives CDR1 WNHNN, CDR2 SYGVQD (reference sequence). This clonotype turned up a few times. The source is a male patient between 2 and 15 years old who had a stem cell transplant for acute lymphoblastic leukemia, so the T cells may come from the graft donor. V is TRBV10-1 and J is TRBJ2-3, with 10 bases fitting TRBD2. The sample in question was PBMCs, mostly from graft donor cells, obtained 360 days after TCRalphabeta/CD19-depleted stem cell transplant. Written as DNA, the CDR3 is TGCGCCAGCTCTAGCGGGAGAGGGGATACGCAGTATTTT. Its protein is CASSSGRGDTQYF.